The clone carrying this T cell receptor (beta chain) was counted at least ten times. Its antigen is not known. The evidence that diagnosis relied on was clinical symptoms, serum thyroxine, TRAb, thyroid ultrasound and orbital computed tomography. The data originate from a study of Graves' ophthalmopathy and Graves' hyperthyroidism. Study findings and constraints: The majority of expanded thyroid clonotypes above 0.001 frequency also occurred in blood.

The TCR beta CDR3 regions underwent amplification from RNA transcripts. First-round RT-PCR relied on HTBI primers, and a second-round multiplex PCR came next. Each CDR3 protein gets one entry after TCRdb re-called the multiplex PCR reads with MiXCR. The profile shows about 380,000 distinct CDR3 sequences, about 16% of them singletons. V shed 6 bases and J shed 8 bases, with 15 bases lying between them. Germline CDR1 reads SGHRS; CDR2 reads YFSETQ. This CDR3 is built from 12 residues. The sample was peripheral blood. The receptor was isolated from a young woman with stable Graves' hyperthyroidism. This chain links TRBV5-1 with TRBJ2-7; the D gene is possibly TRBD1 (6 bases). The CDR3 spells CASTDSSHQQYF. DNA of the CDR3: TGCGCCAGCACGGACAGTTCCCATCAGCAGTACTTC. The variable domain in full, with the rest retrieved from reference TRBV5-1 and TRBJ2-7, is KAGVTQTPRYLIKTRGQQVTLSCSPISGHRSVSWYQQTPGQGLQFLFEYFSETQRNKGNFPGRFSGRQFSNSRSEMNVSTLELGDSALYLCASTDSSHQQYFGPGTRLTVT.